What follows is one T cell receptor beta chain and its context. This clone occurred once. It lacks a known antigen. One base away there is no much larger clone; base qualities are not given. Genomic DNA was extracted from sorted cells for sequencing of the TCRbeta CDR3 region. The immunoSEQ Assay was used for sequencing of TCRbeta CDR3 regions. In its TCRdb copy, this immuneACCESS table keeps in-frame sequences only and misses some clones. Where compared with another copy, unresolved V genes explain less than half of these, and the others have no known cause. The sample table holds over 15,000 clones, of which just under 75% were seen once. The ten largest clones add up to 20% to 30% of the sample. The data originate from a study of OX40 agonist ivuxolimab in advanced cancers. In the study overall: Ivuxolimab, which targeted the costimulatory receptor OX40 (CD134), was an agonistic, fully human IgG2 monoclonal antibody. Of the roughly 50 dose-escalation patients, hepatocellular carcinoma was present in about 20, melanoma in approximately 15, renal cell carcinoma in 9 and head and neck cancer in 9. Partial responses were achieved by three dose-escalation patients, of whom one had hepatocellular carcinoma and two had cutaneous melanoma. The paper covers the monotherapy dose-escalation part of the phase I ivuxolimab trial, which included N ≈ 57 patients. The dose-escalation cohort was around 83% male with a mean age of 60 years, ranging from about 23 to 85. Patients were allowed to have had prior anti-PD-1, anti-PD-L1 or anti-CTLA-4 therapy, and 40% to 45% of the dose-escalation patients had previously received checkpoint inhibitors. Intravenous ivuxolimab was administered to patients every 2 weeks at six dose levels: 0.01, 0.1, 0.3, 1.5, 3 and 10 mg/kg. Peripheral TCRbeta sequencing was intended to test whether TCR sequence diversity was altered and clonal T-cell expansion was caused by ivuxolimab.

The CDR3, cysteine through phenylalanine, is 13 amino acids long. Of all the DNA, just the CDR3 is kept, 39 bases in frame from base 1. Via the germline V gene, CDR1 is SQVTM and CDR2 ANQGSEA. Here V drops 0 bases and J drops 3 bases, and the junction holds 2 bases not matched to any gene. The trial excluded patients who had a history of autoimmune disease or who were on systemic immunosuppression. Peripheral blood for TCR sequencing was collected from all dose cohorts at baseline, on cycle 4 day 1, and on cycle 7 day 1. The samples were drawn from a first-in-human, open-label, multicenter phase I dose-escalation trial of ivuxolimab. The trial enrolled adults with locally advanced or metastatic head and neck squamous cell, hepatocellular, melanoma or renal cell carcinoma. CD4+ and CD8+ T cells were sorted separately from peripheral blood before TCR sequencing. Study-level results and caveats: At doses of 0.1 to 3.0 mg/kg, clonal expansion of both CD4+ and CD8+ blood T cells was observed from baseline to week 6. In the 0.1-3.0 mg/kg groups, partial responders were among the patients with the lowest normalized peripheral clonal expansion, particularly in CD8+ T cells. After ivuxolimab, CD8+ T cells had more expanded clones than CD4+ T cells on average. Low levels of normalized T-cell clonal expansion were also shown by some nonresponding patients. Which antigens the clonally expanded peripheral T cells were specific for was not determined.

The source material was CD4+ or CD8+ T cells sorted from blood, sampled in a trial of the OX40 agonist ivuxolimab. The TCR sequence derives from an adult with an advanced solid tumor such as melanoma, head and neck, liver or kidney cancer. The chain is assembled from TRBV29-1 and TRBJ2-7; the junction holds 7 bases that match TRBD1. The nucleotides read TGCAGCGTTGAAGAGGGACAGCACTACGAGCAGTACTTC. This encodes CSVEEGQHYEQYF.